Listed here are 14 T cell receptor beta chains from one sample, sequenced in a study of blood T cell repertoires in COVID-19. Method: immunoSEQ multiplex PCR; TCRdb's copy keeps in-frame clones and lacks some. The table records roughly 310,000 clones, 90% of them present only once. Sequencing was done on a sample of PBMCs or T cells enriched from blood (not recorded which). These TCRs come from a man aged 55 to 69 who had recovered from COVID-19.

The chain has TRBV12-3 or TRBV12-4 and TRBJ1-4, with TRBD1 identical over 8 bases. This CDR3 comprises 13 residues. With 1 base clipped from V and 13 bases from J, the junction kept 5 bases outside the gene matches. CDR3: CASSLGTGGGLFF. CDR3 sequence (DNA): TGTGCCAGCAGTTTAGGCACAGGGGGTGGACTGTTTTTT.

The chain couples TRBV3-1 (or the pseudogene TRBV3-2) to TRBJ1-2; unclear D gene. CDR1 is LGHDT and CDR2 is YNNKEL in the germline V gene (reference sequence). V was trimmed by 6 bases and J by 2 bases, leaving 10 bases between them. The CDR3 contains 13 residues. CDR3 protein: CASSRQRNYGYTF. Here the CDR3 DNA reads TGTGCCAGCAGTCGCCAGAGGAACTATGGCTACACCTTC.

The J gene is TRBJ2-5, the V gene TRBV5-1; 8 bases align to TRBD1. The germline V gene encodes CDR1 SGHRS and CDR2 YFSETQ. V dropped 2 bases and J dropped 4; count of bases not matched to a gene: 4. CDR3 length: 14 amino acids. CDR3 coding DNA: TGCGCCAGCAGCTTTCAGGGGGCCAGAGAGACCCAGTACTTC. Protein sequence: CASSFQGARETQYF.

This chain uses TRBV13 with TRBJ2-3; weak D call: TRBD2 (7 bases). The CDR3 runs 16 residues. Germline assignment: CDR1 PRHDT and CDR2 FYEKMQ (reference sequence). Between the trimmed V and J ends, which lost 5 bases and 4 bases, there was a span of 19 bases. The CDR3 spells CASSLAGASGADTQYF. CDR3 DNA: TGTGCCAGCAGCCTCGCGGGGGCTAGCGGAGCAGATACGCAGTATTTT.

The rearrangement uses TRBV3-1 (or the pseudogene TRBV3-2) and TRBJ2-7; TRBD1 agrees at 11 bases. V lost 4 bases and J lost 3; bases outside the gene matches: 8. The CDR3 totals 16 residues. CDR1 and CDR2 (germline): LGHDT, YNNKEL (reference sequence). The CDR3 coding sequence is TGTGCCAGCAGCCTCATGACCGGGACAGGGGGCTACGAGCAGTACTTC. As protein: CASSLMTGTGGYEQYF.

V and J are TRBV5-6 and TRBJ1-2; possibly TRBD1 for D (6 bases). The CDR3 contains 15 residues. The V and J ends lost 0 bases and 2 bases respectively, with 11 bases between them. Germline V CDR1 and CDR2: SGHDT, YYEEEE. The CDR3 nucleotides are TGTGCCAGCAGCTTGGAACATACAGGGAACTATGGCTACACCTTC. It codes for CASSLEHTGNYGYTF.

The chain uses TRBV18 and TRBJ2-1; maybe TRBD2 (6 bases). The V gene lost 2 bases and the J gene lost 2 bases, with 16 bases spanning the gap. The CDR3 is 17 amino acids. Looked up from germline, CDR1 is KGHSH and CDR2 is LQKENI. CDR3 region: CASSPLGSAGAYNEQFF. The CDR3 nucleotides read TGTGCCAGCTCACCATTGGGTTCAGCGGGCGCCTACAATGAGCAGTTCTTC.

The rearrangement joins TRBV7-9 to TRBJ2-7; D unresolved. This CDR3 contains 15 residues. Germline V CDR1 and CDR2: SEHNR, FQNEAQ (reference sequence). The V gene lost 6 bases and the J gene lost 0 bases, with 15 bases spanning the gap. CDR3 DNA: TGTGCCAGCAGACCCGGAGCCTGGAGCTCCTACGAGCAGTACTTC. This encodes CASRPGAWSSYEQYF. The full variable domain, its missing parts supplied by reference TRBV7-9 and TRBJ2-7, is DTGVSQNPRHKITKRGQNVTFRCDPISEHNRLYWYRQTLGQGPEFLTYFQNEAQLEKSRLLSDRFSAERPKGSFSTLEIQRTEQGDSAMYLCASRPGAWSSYEQYFGPGTRLTVT.

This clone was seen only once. The chain's CDR3 is CASADRGHSTDTQYF. Here the CDR3 DNA reads TGTGCCAGCGCCGACAGGGGGCACAGCACAGATACGCAGTATTTT. J is TRBJ2-3 and V is TRBV7-8, with 10 bases fitting TRBD1. The ends lost 8 bases at V and 0 bases at J; junction bases unmatched: 5. The germline gives CDR1 SGHVS, CDR2 FQNEAQ. The CDR3 extends over 15 amino acids. Using reference TRBV7-8 and TRBJ2-3 for the parts outside the CDR3, the full variable domain is GAGVSQSPRYKVAKRGQDVALRCDPISGHVSLFWYQQALGQGPEFLTYFQNEAQLDKSGLPSDRFFAERPEGSVSTLKIQRTQQEDSAVYLCASADRGHSTDTQYFGPGTRLTVL.

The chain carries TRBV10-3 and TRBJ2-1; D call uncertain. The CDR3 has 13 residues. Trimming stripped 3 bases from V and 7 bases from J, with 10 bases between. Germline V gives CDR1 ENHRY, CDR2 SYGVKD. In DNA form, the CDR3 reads TGTGCCATCAGTGACCCCCTTCCTAATGAGCAGTTCTTC. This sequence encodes CAISDPLPNEQFF.

The CDR3 here is CASSLWPPGREDNEQFF. CDR3 bases: TGTGCCAGCAGTTTATGGCCACCTGGGCGGGAGGATAATGAGCAGTTCTTC. The chain combines TRBV27 with TRBJ2-1; 8 bases align to TRBD2. The germline V gene encodes CDR1 MNHEY and CDR2 SMNVEV (reference sequence). The J segment lost 7 bases and the V segment lost 1 base, leaving 12 bases of the junction unmatched. This CDR3 is 17 amino acids long.

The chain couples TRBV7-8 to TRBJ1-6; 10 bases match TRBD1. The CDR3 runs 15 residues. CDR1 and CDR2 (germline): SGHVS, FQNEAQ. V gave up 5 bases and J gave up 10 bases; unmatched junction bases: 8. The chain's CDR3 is CASSRRTGGGSPLHF. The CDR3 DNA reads TGTGCCAGCAGCCGCCGGACAGGGGGAGGATCACCCCTCCACTTT.

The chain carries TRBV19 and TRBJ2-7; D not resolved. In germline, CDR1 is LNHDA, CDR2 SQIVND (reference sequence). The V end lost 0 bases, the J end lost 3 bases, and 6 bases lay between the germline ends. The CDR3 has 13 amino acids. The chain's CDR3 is CASSIEPSYEQYF. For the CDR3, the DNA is TGTGCCAGTAGTATAGAACCCAGCTACGAGCAGTACTTC.

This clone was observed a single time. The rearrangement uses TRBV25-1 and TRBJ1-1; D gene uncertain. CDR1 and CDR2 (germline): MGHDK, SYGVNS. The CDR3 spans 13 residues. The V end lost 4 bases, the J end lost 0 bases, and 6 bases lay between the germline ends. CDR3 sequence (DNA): TGTGCCAGCAGTGCCAGTATGAACACTGAAGCTTTCTTT. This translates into CASSASMNTEAFF.